These T cell receptor beta chains were read from a single sample in a study of PD-1 blockade in classical Hodgkin lymphoma. Using immunoSEQ multiplex PCR, the repertoire was profiled, and TCRdb retains in-frame clones only, with some absent. The sample includes 50,000 to 75,000 clones, more than 75% of them seen just once. The sequencing used peripheral blood mononuclear cells (PBMCs), collected before the second cycle of nivolumab. These receptors all stem from a human donor with classical Hodgkin lymphoma. Each CDR3 is given with its conserved first and last residue.

v_gene | CDR3aa
TRBV5-1 | CASKGTGQTEAFF
TRBV7-9 | CASSFGPNEKLFF
TRBV28 | CASSLTTTTARTEAFF
TRBV19 | CASKRGNQPQHF
TRBV27 | CASSFVGRTNTDTQYF
TRBV19 | CASRRGLTDTQYF
TRBV18 | CASSPMGRAMNTEAFF
TRBV7-8 | CASSLRGEGLQYF
TRBV27 | CASSFDRGLYGYTF
TRBV15 | CATSTAGLETEAFF
TRBV7-9 | CASSPTGGHNSPLHF
TRBV29-1 | CSVLGTTEAFF
TRBV29-1 | CSVVAGGSTDTQYF
TRBV10-3 | CAITPTFPSYEQYF
TRBV6-5 | CASSYQRHYGYTF
TRBV5-1 | CASSQTALGQAAGELFF
TRBV5-1 | CASTLGGVSQGKGYTF
TRBV5-1 | CASSLQPGSNQPQHF
TRBV5-6 | CASSLVRGLAPYEQYF
TRBV15 | CATSRSRDRVAYNTEAFF
TRBV18 | CASSNEGSHEQYF
TRBV6-6 | CASRIPGQGSSEAFF
TRBV5-1 | CASSHRRGDTEAFF
TRBV6-5 | CASSYPGGPLHF
TRBV28 | CASRKTGTGGNYGYTF
TRBV6-6 | CASNREVLQPQHF
TRBV5-5 | CASSSLAEQFF
TRBV28 | CASSLTENTGELFF
TRBV2 | CASSGTSGGRLVYEQYF
TRBV11-2 | CASSPGNSIYQFF
TRBV5-1 | CASSLVIAGGGEQYF
TRBV11-3 | CASSLDPGPAFF
TRBV6-1 | CASSDWGEKLFF
TRBV5-1 | CASSLDGGASQPQHF
TRBV5-1 | CASSSDGVVKEKLFF
TRBV6-1 | CASSETVRNYEQYF
TRBV5-1 | CASSLGAPGNTIYF
TRBV5-1 | CASSLSGGSYEQYF
TRBV30 | CAWSMGTAALNTGELFF
TRBV5-1 | CASSLGAGPHSNQPQHF
TRBV6-1 | CASSFGKNTEAFF
TRBV9 | CASSTTGVTGELFF
TRBV5-1 | CASSGSGQANYGYTF
TRBV19 | CASSDRGTAFF
TRBV27 | CASRAGGAGTEAFF
TRBV6-4 | CASSDPVEGAASTDTQYF
TRBV30 | CAWTGQANTEAFF
TRBV6-5 | CASSLDRGQGEQYF